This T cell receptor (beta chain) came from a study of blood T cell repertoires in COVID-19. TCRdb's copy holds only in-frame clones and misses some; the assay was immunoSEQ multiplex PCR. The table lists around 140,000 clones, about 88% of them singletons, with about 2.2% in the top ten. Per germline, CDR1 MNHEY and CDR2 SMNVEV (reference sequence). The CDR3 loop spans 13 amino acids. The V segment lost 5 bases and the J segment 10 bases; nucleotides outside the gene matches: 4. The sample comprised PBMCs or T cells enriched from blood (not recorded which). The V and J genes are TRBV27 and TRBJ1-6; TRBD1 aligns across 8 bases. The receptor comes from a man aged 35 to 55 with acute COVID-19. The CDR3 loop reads CASSGQGESPLHF. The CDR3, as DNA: TGTGCCAGCAGTGGACAGGGAGAATCACCCCTCCACTTT.